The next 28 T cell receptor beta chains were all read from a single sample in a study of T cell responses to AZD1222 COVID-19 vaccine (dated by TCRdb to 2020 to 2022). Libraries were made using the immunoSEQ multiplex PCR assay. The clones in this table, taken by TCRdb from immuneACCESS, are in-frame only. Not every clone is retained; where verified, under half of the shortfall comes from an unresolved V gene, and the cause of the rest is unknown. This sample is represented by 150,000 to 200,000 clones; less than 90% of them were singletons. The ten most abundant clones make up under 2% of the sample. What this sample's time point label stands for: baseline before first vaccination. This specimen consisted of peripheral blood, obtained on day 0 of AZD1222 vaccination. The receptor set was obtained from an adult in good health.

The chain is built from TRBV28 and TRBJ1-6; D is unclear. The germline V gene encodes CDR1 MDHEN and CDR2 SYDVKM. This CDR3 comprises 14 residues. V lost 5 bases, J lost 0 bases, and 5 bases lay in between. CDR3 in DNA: TGTGCCAGCAGTAGAACCTCCTATAATTCACCCCTCCACTTT. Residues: CASSRTSYNSPLHF.

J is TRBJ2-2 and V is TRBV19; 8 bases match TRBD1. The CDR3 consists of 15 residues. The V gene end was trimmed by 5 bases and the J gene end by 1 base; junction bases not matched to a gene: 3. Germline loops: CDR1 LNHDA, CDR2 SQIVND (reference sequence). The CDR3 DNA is TGTGCCAGTAGTTTGGGACAGGAGAACACCGGGGAGCTGTTTTTT. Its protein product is CASSLGQENTGELFF. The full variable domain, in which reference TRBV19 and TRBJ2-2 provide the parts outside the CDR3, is DGGITQSPKYLFRKEGQNVTLSCEQNLNHDAMYWYRQDPGQGLRLIYYSQIVNDFQKGDIAEGYSVSREKKESFPLTVTSAQKNPTAFYLCASSLGQENTGELFFGEGSRLTVL.

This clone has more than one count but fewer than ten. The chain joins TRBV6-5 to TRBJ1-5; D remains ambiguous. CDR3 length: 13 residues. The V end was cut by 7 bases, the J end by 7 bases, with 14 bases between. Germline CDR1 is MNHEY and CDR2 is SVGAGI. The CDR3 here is CASTPGAGQPQHF. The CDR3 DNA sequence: TGTGCCAGCACCCCCGGAGCGGGACAGCCCCAGCATTTT.

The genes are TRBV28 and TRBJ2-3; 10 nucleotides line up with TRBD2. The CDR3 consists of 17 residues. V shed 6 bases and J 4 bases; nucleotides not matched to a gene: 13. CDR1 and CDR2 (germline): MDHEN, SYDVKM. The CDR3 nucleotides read TGTGCCAGCAGCCTGGGTCGGGGACTAGCGATTGCAGATACGCAGTATTTT. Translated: CASSLGRGLAIADTQYF.

The CDR3 DNA follows: TGTGCCAGCAGCCCGACAGGGGGCAGAGAGACCCAGTACTTC. Amino acid sequence: CASSPTGGRETQYF. The rearrangement links TRBV7-2 to TRBJ2-5; TRBD1 matches 10 bases. This CDR3 region has 14 residues. Trimming at V came to 5 bases and at J to 4 bases, leaving 4 bases not matched to a gene. Germline V lookup: CDR1 SGHTA, CDR2 FQGNSA.

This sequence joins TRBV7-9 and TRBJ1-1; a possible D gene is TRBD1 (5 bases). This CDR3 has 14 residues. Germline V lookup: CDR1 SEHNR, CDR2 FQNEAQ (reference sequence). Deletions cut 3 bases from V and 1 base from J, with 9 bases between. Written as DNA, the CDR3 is TGTGCCAGCAGCTTTTCCACAGGGAACACTGAAGCTTTCTTT. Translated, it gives CASSFSTGNTEAFF.

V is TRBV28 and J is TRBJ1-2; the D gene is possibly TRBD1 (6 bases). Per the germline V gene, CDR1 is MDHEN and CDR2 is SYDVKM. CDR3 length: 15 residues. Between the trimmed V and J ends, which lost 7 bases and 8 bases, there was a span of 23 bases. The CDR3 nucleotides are TGTGCCAGCACCACCTATACCGGGACATTATCCGGCTACACCTTC. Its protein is CASTTYTGTLSGYTF.

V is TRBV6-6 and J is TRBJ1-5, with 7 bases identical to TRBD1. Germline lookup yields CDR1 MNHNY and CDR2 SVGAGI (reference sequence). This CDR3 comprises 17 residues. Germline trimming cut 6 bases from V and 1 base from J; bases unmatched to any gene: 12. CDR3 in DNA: TGTGCCAGCAGCCGAGTGACCCAACAGGGGAGCAATCAGCCCCAGCATTTT. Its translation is CASSRVTQQGSNQPQHF.

CDR3 nucleotide sequence: TGTGCCAGCAGTTTACTATCCGGAGGATCGAGGACTGAAGCTTTCTTT. The encoded protein is CASSLLSGGSRTEAFF. The genes are TRBV28 and TRBJ1-1; D not certain. Trimming shortened V by 2 bases and J by 5 bases, and 18 bases separated the two germline ends. This CDR3 comprises 16 residues. Germline V CDR1 and CDR2: MDHEN, SYDVKM. The full variable domain, completed using reference TRBV28 and TRBJ1-1, is DVKVTQSSRYLVKRTGEKVFLECVQDMDHENMFWYRQDPGLGLRLIYFSYDVKMKEKGDIPEGYSVSREKKERFSLILESASTNQTSMYLCASSLLSGGSRTEAFFGQGTRLTVV.

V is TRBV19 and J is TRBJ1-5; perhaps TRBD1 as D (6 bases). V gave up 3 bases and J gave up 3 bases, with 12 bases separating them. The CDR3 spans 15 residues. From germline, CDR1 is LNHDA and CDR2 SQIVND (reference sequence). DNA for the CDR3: TGTGCCAGTAGTATTTCACAGGGCAACAATCAGCCCCAGCATTTT. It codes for CASSISQGNNQPQHF. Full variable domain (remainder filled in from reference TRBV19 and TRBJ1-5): DGGITQSPKYLFRKEGQNVTLSCEQNLNHDAMYWYRQDPGQGLRLIYYSQIVNDFQKGDIAEGYSVSREKKESFPLTVTSAQKNPTAFYLCASSISQGNNQPQHFGDGTRLSIL.

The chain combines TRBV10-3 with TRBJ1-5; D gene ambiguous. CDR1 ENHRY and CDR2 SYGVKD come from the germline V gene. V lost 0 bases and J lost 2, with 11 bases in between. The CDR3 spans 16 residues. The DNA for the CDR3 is TGTGCCATCAGTGAGTCGAGTGGGGAGGGCAATCAGCCCCAGCATTTT. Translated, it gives CAISESSGEGNQPQHF.

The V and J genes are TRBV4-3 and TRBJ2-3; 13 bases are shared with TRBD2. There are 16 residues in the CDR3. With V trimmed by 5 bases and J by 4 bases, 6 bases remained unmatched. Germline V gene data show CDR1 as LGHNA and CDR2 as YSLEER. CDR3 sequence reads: CASSEGTSGTSDTQYF. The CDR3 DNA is TGCGCCAGCAGCGAAGGGACTAGCGGGACCTCAGATACGCAGTATTTT.

CDR3 loop: CASSDPRGPQHF. The CDR3 DNA sequence: TGTGCCAGTAGCGATCCCAGGGGGCCCCAGCATTTT. This rearrangement joins TRBV19 to TRBJ1-5, with D possibly being TRBD1 (6 bases). Germline CDR1 LNHDA, CDR2 SQIVND (reference sequence). The CDR3 spans 12 residues. The V and J ends lost 6 bases and 9 bases respectively, with 12 bases between them.

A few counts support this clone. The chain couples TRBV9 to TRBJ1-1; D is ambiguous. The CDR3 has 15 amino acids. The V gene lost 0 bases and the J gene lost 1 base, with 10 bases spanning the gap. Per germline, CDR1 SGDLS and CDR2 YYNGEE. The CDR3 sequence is CASSVEEGGNTEAFF. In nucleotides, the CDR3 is TGTGCCAGCAGCGTAGAGGAGGGAGGGAACACTGAAGCTTTCTTT.

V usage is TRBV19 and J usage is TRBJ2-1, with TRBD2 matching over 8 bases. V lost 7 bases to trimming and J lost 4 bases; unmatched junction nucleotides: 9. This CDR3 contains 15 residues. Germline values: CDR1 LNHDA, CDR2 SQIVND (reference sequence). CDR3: CASTRGGVLYNEQFF. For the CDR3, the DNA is TGTGCCAGTACCCGGGGGGGGGTCTTATACAATGAGCAGTTCTTC.

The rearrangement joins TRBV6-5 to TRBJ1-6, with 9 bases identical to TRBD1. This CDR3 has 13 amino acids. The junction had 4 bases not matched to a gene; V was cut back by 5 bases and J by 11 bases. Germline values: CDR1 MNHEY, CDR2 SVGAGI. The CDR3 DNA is TGTGCCAGCAGTACAGGGGGCCGGGCACCCCTCCACTTT. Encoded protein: CASSTGGRAPLHF.

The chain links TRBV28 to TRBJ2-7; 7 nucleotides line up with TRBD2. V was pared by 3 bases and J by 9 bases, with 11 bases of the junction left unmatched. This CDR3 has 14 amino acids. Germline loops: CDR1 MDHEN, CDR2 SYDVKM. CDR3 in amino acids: CASSLGGIATVQYF. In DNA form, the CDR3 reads TGTGCCAGCAGTTTGGGGGGGATAGCTACAGTGCAGTACTTC.

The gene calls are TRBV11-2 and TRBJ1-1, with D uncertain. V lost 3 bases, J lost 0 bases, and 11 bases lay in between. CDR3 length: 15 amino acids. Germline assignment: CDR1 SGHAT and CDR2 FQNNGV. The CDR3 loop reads CASSLRRLMNTEAFF. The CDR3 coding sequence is TGTGCCAGCAGCTTGCGCAGGCTGATGAACACTGAAGCTTTCTTT.

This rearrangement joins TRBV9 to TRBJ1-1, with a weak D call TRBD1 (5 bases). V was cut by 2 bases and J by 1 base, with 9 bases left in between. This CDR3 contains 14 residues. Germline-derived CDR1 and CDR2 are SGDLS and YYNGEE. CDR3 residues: CASSVGRPNTEAFF. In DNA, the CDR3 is TGTGCCAGCAGCGTGGGGCGACCGAACACTGAAGCTTTCTTT.

CDR3 protein: CASSPGGGGSSYNEQFF. Written as DNA, the CDR3 is TGTGCCAGCAGCCCAGGTGGCGGCGGGAGCTCCTACAATGAGCAGTTCTTC. This sequence joins TRBV9 and TRBJ2-1, with 7 bases lining up with TRBD2. CDR1 and CDR2 from the germline V gene are SGDLS and YYNGEE. CDR3 length: 17 residues. V lost 4 bases, J lost 0 bases, and 10 bases stayed unmatched.

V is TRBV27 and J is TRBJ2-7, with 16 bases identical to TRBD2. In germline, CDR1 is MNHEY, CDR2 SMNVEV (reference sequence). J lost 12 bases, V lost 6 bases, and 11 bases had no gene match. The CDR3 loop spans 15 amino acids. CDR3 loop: CASRSLGTSGGGPYV. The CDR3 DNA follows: TGTGCCAGCAGAAGCCTCGGGACTAGCGGGGGGGGGCCGTACGTC.

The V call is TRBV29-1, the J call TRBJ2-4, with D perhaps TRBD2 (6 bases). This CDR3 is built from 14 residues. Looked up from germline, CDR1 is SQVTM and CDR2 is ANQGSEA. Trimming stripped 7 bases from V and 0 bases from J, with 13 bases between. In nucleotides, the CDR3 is TGCAGCGCCAGGACTACACTAGCCAAAAACATTCAGTACTTC. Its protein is CSARTTLAKNIQYF.

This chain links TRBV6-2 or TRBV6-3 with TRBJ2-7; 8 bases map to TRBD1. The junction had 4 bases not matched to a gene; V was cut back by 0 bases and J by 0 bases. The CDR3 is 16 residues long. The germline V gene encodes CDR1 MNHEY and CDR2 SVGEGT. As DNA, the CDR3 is TGTGCCAGCAGTTACTCGGGACAGGCGAGCTCCTACGAGCAGTACTTC. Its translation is CASSYSGQASSYEQYF.

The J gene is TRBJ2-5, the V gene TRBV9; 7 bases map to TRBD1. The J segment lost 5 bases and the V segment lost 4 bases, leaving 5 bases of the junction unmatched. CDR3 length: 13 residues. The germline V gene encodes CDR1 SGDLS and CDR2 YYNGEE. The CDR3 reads CASSNRGSETQYF. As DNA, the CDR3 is TGTGCCAGCAGCAACAGGGGTTCGGAGACCCAGTACTTC.

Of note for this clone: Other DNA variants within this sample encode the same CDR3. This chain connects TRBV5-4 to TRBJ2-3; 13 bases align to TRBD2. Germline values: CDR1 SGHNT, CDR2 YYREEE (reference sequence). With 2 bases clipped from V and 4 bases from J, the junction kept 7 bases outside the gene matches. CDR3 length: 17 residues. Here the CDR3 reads CASSFGLAGAGADTQYF. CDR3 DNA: TGTGCCAGCAGCTTCGGACTAGCGGGAGCGGGCGCAGATACGCAGTATTTT.

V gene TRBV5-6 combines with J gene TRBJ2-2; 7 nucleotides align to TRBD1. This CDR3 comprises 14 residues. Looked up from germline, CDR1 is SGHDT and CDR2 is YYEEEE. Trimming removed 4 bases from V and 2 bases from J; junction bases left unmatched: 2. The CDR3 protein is CASSRDSNTGELFF. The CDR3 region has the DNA TGTGCCAGCAGCCGGGACAGCAACACCGGGGAGCTGTTTTTT.

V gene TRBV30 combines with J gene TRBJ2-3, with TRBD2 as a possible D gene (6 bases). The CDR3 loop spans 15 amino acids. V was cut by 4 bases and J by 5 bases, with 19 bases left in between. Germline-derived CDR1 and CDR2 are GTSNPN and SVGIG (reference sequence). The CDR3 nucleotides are TGTGCCTGGACCCCTTGGGGGGTGGGGGTAGATACGCAGTATTTT. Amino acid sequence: CAWTPWGVGVDTQYF.

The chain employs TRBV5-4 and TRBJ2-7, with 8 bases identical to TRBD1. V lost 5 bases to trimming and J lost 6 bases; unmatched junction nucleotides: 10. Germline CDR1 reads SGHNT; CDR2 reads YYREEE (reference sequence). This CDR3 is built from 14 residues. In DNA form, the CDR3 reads TGTGCCAGCAGTCCGACAGGGGCGTGGGGCGAGCAGTACTTC. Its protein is CASSPTGAWGEQYF.